The clone carrying this TCR beta chain was observed a handful of times. Trimming shortened V by 2 bases and J by 0 bases, and 10 bases separated the two germline ends. CDR1 is MNHEY, CDR2 SMNVEV, per germline (reference sequence). CDR3 length: 15 amino acids. This record comes from a study of OX40 agonist ivuxolimab in advanced cancers. Sequencing used immunoSEQ multiplex PCR; TCRdb keeps in-frame clones, though not all of them. The sample contains tens of thousands of clones, just under 80% of which appear only once. The receptor comes from an adult with an advanced solid tumor such as melanoma, head and neck, liver or kidney cancer. Sequences were derived from CD4+ or CD8+ T cells sorted from blood, sampled in a trial of the OX40 agonist ivuxolimab. The chain joins TRBV27 to TRBJ1-1, with D possibly TRBD1 on 5 matching bases. CDR3 sequence (DNA): TGTGCCAGCAGTTTACGGGCAGGGATGAACACTGAAGCTTTCTTT. Its translation: CASSLRAGMNTEAFF.